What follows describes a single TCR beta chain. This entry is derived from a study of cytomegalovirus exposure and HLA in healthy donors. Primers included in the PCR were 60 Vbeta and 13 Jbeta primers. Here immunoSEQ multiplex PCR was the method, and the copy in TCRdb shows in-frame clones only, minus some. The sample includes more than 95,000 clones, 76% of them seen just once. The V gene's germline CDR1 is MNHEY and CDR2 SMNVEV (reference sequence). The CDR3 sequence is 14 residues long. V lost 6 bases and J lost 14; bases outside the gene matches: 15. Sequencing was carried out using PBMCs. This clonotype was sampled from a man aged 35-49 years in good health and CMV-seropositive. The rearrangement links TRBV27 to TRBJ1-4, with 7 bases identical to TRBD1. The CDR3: CASRNWTGPFGLFF. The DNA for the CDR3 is TGTGCCAGCAGGAACTGGACAGGCCCTTTTGGGCTGTTTTTT.